One TCR beta chain is described in this entry. Its cognate antigen is unknown. Trimming pared 4 bases from V and 0 bases from J, leaving 22 bases between. This CDR3 has 20 residues. The V gene's germline CDR1 is MNHEY and CDR2 SMNVEV (reference sequence). The method was immunoSEQ multiplex PCR; TCRdb's version includes in-frame clones alone and lacks a portion of them. The table has just under 95,000 clones, more than 75% seen once; the top ten hold over 20%. The data are from a study of T cell responses to AZD1222 COVID-19 vaccine. Study summary: Second-dose intervals near 4 or 12 weeks were combined. Study-level points and caveats: Within unmutated variant regions lay the reported targets of nearly half of spike-specific TCRs. Increases in Spike-specific TCR breadth and depth were seen after two AZD1222 doses.

V and J are TRBV27 and TRBJ1-6; D possibly corresponds to TRBD1 (5 bases). The sample here was peripheral blood, taken on day 0 of AZD1222 vaccination. The origin of this receptor is an adult in good health. For the CDR3, the DNA is TGTGCCAGCAGTTCTCGAGGATCGGGACTGCCGAGCTCCTATAATTCACCCCTCCACTTT. This translates into CASSSRGSGLPSSYNSPLHF.